This entry concerns a single T cell receptor beta chain. Its antigen is unknown. CDR3 length equals 15 residues. Germline V gene data show CDR1 as SGHAT and CDR2 as FQNNGV. The V end lost 1 base, the J end lost 5 bases, and 14 bases lay between the germline ends. The sample comes from a study of siplizumab effects on memory and regulatory T cells. Study conclusions and caveats: There were only a minor fraction of alloreactive clones that mapped to unstimulated subsets. The suppressive capacity of proliferating Tregs from siplizumab cultures remained unconfirmed.

Some 99,000 TCR templates were measured in each sample. Data came from immunoSEQ multiplex PCR; TCRdb stores just in-frame clones and leaves some out. The sample carries about 120,000 clones, less than 95% recorded once. The V and J genes are TRBV11-2 and TRBJ2-5, with D possibly called TRBD1 or TRBD2 (5 bases each). The source of this sequence is a human donor in good health. The sequenced material came from non-Treg CD4+ T cells sorted from blood. CDR3 protein: CASSLGGSPGETQYF. The CDR3, as DNA: TGTGCCAGCAGCTTAGGGGGGTCCCCGGGGGAGACCCAGTACTTC.